This T cell receptor (beta chain) is drawn from a study of radiotherapy plus CTLA-4 blockade in lung cancer. Study background: Of the patients, 15% to 20% showed objective responses and around 29% attained disease control.

With 6 bases clipped from V and 5 bases from J, the junction kept 13 bases outside the gene matches. The germline V gene encodes CDR1 SGHDT and CDR2 YYEEEE. This CDR3 has 15 residues. In the case of this clone: The antigen is undetermined.

The study's findings and limits: Some TCR clones had been derived from tumors. These clones expanded in peripheral blood after radiotherapy plus ipilimumab.

Sequencing used immunoSEQ multiplex PCR; TCRdb keeps in-frame clones, though not all of them. The sample comprises 95,000 to 150,000 clones, 80% to 90% of which are singletons, and 6.9% rests with the top ten. This chain joins TRBV5-6 and TRBJ2-5, with 7 bases fitting TRBD2. This TCR was recovered from a human donor with non-small cell lung cancer that progressed on radiotherapy plus ipilimumab. Specimen: peripheral blood, collected from a patient treated with radiotherapy plus ipilimumab. The CDR3 bases are TGTGCCAGCACCCTTGCGGGGAGGGCCGGCGAGACCCAGTACTTC. It translates to CASTLAGRAGETQYF.